The sequence of this TCR beta chain was determined in a study of cytomegalovirus exposure and HLA in healthy donors. The CDR3 spans 15 residues. Germline trimming cut 5 bases from V and 6 bases from J; bases unmatched to any gene: 10. Germline loops: CDR1 MDHEN, CDR2 SYDVKM. Primers: 60 Vbeta forward and 13 Jbeta reverse. Clones were sequenced by immunoSEQ multiplex PCR, and TCRdb holds only the in-frame ones, with some missing. The sample carries some 110,000 clones, roughly three quarters recorded once. The clonotype originates from a man aged 45-65 years in good health and CMV-seropositive. The sequencing sample was made of PBMCs. The chain joins TRBV28 to TRBJ1-1; 9 bases align to TRBD1. The CDR3 loop is CASSPPGQGKSEAFF. CDR3 nucleotides: TGTGCCAGCAGTCCACCGGGACAGGGAAAATCTGAAGCTTTCTTT. The full variable domain, with the rest looked up from reference TRBV28 and TRBJ1-1, is DVKVTQSSRYLVKRTGEKVFLECVQDMDHENMFWYRQDPGLGLRLIYFSYDVKMKEKGDIPEGYSVSREKKERFSLILESASTNQTSMYLCASSPPGQGKSEAFFGQGTRLTVV.